The 23 T cell receptor beta chains presented below share a single source sample, sequenced in a study of metastatic and nonmetastatic thyroid tumors. Using MiXCR, TCRdb reanalyzed the PCR reads. The sample includes roughly 58,000 clones, under 5% of them seen just once. Each patient went into thyroid surgery without having received any treatment. Material: blood. The source of these receptors is a female donor with papillary thyroid cancer or a benign thyroid nodule (not recorded which). Some clones in this sample may be carry-over from other donors' samples.

At least ten counts were recorded for this clone. The chain links TRBV20-1 to TRBJ2-1; possibly TRBD1 for D (5 bases). The V gene's germline CDR1 is DFQATT and CDR2 SNEGSKA (reference sequence). This CDR3 contains 13 residues. V gave up 3 bases and J gave up 8 bases, with 14 bases separating them. Here the CDR3 DNA reads TGCAGTGCTAGGCCGGGTGTGGGGCATGAGCAGTTCTTC. Translating gives CSARPGVGHEQFF.

At least ten counts were recorded for this clone. V gene TRBV15 combines with J gene TRBJ2-1, with D uncertain. Germline values: CDR1 LNHNV, CDR2 YYDKDF (reference sequence). Trimming took off 0 bases at V and 0 bases at J, with 9 bases between the two ends. This CDR3 spans 16 amino acids. CDR3 region: CATSRESVSSYNEQFF. The DNA for the CDR3 is TGTGCCACCAGCAGAGAGAGCGTTAGCTCCTACAATGAGCAGTTCTTC. The complete variable domain, with remaining parts taken from reference TRBV15 and TRBJ2-1, reads DAMVIQNPRYQVTQFGKPVTLSCSQTLNHNVMYWYQQKSSQAPKLLFHYYDKDFNNEADTPDNFQSRRPNTSFCFLDIRSPGLGDTAMYLCATSRESVSSYNEQFFGPGTRLTVL.

This clone was counted many times. The chain combines TRBV24-1 with TRBJ1-2; D unresolved. The length of the CDR3 is 13 residues. Trimming took 4 bases from V and 4 from J, leaving 9 bases between them. Per the germline V gene, CDR1 is KGHDR and CDR2 is SFDVKD. CDR3 amino acids: CATSDPALYGYTF. CDR3 bases: TGTGCCACCAGTGACCCCGCCCTCTATGGCTACACCTTC.

The rearrangement uses TRBV7-9 and TRBJ2-2; tentatively, D is TRBD1 (5 bases). The V gene lost 2 bases and the J gene lost 4 bases, with 11 bases spanning the gap. The CDR3 runs 15 residues. Germline CDR1 SEHNR, CDR2 FQNEAQ (reference sequence). CDR3 nucleotides: TGTGCCAGCAGCTTACGTGGGGCCTTCACCGGGGAGCTGTTTTTT. Its protein product is CASSLRGAFTGELFF. Combining the CDR3 with reference TRBV7-9 and TRBJ2-2 gives the whole variable domain DTGVSQNPRHKITKRGQNVTFRCDPISEHNRLYWYRQTLGQGPEFLTYFQNEAQLEKSRLLSDRFSAERPKGSFSTLEIQRTEQGDSAMYLCASSLRGAFTGELFFGEGSRLTVL.

This clone is labeled medium-sized. The chain carries TRBV2 and TRBJ1-3; perhaps TRBD1 as D (6 bases). V dropped 6 bases and J dropped 4 bases, with 16 bases sitting between them. CDR3 length equals 15 residues. CDR1 is SNHLY, CDR2 FYNNEI, per germline. In nucleotides, the CDR3 is TGTGCCAGCAGGTCACAGGGTCTAAAGGGAAACACCATATATTTT. It encodes CASRSQGLKGNTIYF. The whole variable domain, remainder taken from reference TRBV2 and TRBJ1-3, is EPEVTQTPSHQVTQMGQEVILRCVPISNHLYFYWYRQILGQKVEFLVSFYNNEISEKSEIFDDQFSVERPDGSNFTLKIRSTKLEDSAMYFCASRSQGLKGNTIYFGEGSWLTVV.

This clone was counted many times. CDR3 nucleotides: TGTGCCAGCAGTGCCCTAGCGGGAGATGTAAACATTCAGTACTTC. Its translation is CASSALAGDVNIQYF. The chain carries TRBV2 and TRBJ2-4, with 10 bases fitting TRBD2. This CDR3 spans 15 amino acids. CDR1 and CDR2 (germline): SNHLY, FYNNEI. Germline trimming cut 4 bases from V and 6 bases from J; bases unmatched to any gene: 6.

This clone occurred many times. This chain uses TRBV2 with TRBJ2-1, with 12 bases matching TRBD2. Losses at the gene ends were 4 bases for V and 6 bases for J; bases not matched to a gene: 16. Germline CDR1 is SNHLY and CDR2 is FYNNEI. CDR3 length: 19 amino acids. DNA for the CDR3: TGTGCCAGCAGTGGGTTGTGGTCTAGCGGGAGGGCCTTGGGCAATGAGCAGTTCTTC. Its protein is CASSGLWSSGRALGNEQFF.

This clone was found many times. V and J are TRBV28 and TRBJ2-2; D ambiguous. CDR3 length equals 14 residues. V gave up 6 bases and J gave up 0 bases, with 8 bases separating them. From germline, CDR1 is MDHEN and CDR2 SYDVKM. CDR3 region: CASRVGANTGELFF. Written as DNA, the CDR3 is TGTGCCAGCAGGGTTGGGGCGAACACCGGGGAGCTGTTTTTT.

This clone was seen at least ten times. V usage is TRBV12-3 or TRBV12-4 and J usage is TRBJ2-4; D gene ambiguous. Trimming took off 3 bases at V and 0 bases at J, with 3 bases between the two ends. This CDR3 spans 13 amino acids. CDR3: CASSFEAKNIQYF. The CDR3 nucleotides are TGTGCCAGCAGTTTTGAAGCCAAAAACATTCAGTACTTC.

This clone was seen at least ten times. The V and J genes are TRBV24-1 and TRBJ2-3; D remains unclear. V was clipped by 2 bases and J by 4 bases, with 12 bases between them. This CDR3 spans 15 amino acids. CDR1 is KGHDR and CDR2 is SFDVKD in the germline V gene. CDR3 region: CATSDSARVADTQYF. The CDR3 nucleotides read TGTGCCACCAGTGATTCGGCCAGAGTTGCAGATACGCAGTATTTT.

This clone was detected many times. The V call is TRBV7-3, the J call TRBJ2-3; D not resolved. Germline CDR1 reads SGHTA; CDR2 reads FQGTGA. The V end lost 2 bases, the J end lost 2 bases, and 11 bases lay between the germline ends. This CDR3 has 15 amino acids. CDR3 sequence: CASSLVYSSTDTQYF. The CDR3 DNA reads as TGTGCCAGCAGCTTAGTGTACTCATCCACAGATACGCAGTATTTT.

This clone showed up many times. This sequence joins TRBV6-1 and TRBJ1-1; possible D gene TRBD1, 6 bases. Trimming removed 2 bases from V and 12 bases from J, with 25 bases in between. Germline V lookup: CDR1 MNHNS, CDR2 SASEGT. CDR3 length: 16 amino acids. The CDR3 loop reads CASSEPMKTTGLGTFF. For the CDR3, the DNA is TGTGCCAGCAGTGAACCCATGAAGACGACAGGACTTGGCACTTTCTTT.

This clone has ten or more counts. The chain carries TRBV28 and TRBJ1-3; tentatively, D is TRBD1 (5 bases). Germline loops: CDR1 MDHEN, CDR2 SYDVKM. The CDR3 totals 10 residues. The CDR3 nucleotides are TGTGGGACATCAGGAAACACCATATATTTT. Amino acids: CGTSGNTIYF.

This clone was recorded at least ten times. The V and J genes are TRBV12-3 or TRBV12-4 and TRBJ1-2, with D possibly being TRBD1 (6 bases). This CDR3 comprises 12 residues. Trimming removed 11 bases at V and 8 bases at J, with 18 bases between. CDR3 DNA sequence: TGTGCCTGTTGGGACACCGTTCGGGGCTACACCTTC. It is translated as CACWDTVRGYTF.

Ten or more counts support this clone. The V call is TRBV10-3, the J call TRBJ2-5; 9 bases are a match to TRBD1. Trimming at V came to 3 bases and at J to 4 bases, leaving 6 bases not matched to a gene. The CDR3 consists of 15 residues. CDR1 and CDR2 (germline): ENHRY, SYGVKD. The DNA for the CDR3 is TGTGCCATCAGTGACCCAAGGGACAGGGCAGAGACCCAGTACTTC. Its translation: CAISDPRDRAETQYF.

This clone has ten or more counts. The rearrangement links TRBV30 to TRBJ2-7; no clear D gene. CDR3 length: 14 amino acids. V was shortened by 3 bases and J by 2 bases, with 14 bases between the two germline ends. Germline V gives CDR1 GTSNPN, CDR2 SVGIG (reference sequence). CDR3 DNA sequence: TGTGCCTGGAGGCGCCGAGACCTCACCTACGAGCAGTACTTC. Protein sequence: CAWRRRDLTYEQYF.

This clone came up many times. This sample includes further DNA sequences coding for the same CDR3. The chain employs TRBV29-1 and TRBJ1-5; D is ambiguous. This CDR3 has 13 amino acids. Between the trimmed V and J ends, which lost 7 bases and 7 bases, there was a span of 17 bases. Germline V CDR1 and CDR2: SQVTM, ANQGSEA. The CDR3 sequence: CSAEASPGQPQHF. CDR3 nucleotide sequence: TGCAGCGCCGAGGCCTCCCCGGGGCAGCCCCAGCATTTT. Using reference TRBV29-1 and TRBJ1-5 for the parts outside the CDR3, the full variable domain is SAVISQKPSRDICQRGTSLTIQCQVDSQVTMMFWYRQQPGQSLTLIATANQGSEATYESGFVIDKFPISRPNLTFSTLTVSNMSPEDSSIYLCSAEASPGQPQHFGDGTRLSIL.

This clone has more than one count but fewer than ten. At one end the junction does not follow the germline gene, possibly because of a read error. The V gene is TRBV12-3 or TRBV12-4, the J gene TRBJ1-4; possible D gene TRBD1, 6 bases. The CDR3 consists of 15 residues. The CDR3 nucleotides are TGTGTCAGCACCCCTAGGTGTACAGGGAGTGAAAAACTGTTTTTT. As protein: CVSTPRCTGSEKLFF.

In its sample, this clone was seen a few times. The chain has TRBV13 and TRBJ1-3; 10 nucleotides match TRBD1. Germline V gene data show CDR1 as PRHDT and CDR2 as FYEKMQ (reference sequence). The trim removed 4 bases at V and 6 bases at J, leaving 6 bases unmatched. This CDR3 has 15 residues. The CDR3 DNA reads as TGTGCCAGCAGCTCCCCCGGACAGGGGGTAAACACCATATATTTT. It translates to CASSSPGQGVNTIYF.

In its sample, this clone was seen many times. The chain joins TRBV12-3 or TRBV12-4 to TRBJ2-5, with D possibly TRBD2 on 6 matching bases. The CDR3 is 13 residues long. Deletions cut 5 bases from V and 0 bases from J, with 7 bases between. The CDR3 DNA follows: TGTGCCAGCAGTCGGGACTACCAAGAGACCCAGTACTTC. It translates to CASSRDYQETQYF.

This clone came up many times. The chain combines TRBV12-3 or TRBV12-4 with TRBJ2-5; 7 bases are a match to TRBD2. This CDR3 is built from 13 residues. Trimming cost V 8 bases and J 2 bases; bases outside gene matches: 5. The CDR3 DNA reads as TGTGCCAGCGGGGAGGGGAATCAAGAGACCCAGTACTTC. This sequence encodes CASGEGNQETQYF.

The sample holds many counts of this clone. This sequence joins TRBV6-1 and TRBJ2-1; D gene unclear. This CDR3 region has 12 residues. Trimming shortened V by 7 bases and J by 2 bases, and 6 bases separated the two germline ends. Germline V gene lookup returns CDR1 MNHNS and CDR2 SASEGT. The CDR3 spells CASNGAYNEQFF. CDR3 DNA: TGTGCCAGCAACGGCGCCTACAATGAGCAGTTCTTC.

This clone was counted at least ten times. The chain joins TRBV6-2 or TRBV6-3 to TRBJ2-2; 8 bases fit TRBD2. CDR1 and CDR2 (germline): MNHEY, SVGEGT. There are 13 residues in the CDR3. V lost 7 bases and J lost 3; bases outside the gene matches: 1. CDR3 amino acids: CASTSGYTGELFF. CDR3 nucleotides: TGTGCCAGCACTAGCGGGTACACCGGGGAGCTGTTTTTT.